Listed here is a single T cell receptor (beta chain). No antigen is known for it. As the CDR3 is not closed by the conserved phenylalanine or tryptophan, this likely results from a read error. The DNA is left out, because the CDR3 cannot be placed on it with certainty; the CDR3 is given as TCRdb lists it. Germline-derived CDR1 and CDR2 are SGHAT and FQNNGV. The CDR3 contains 8 residues when both ends are counted. Co-extraction of RNA and DNA was performed on about 19-32 mg of unsorted bulk tissue. This sample was taken from a study of tumor-infiltrating lymphocytes in primary liver carcinoma. TCR beta cDNA came from around 500 ng total RNA, primed with a constant-region primer. Generation of the TCR beta libraries relied on three nested multiplex PCR rounds using slightly modified ARM-PCR. Forward primers for TRBV1-TRBV30 and a C-beta reverse primer served the first two PCR rounds, at 10 cycles each. TCRdb used MiXCR to reprocess the multiplex PCR reads, holding one entry per CDR3 protein. The data hold about 92,000 distinct CDR3 sequences, with approximately 68% observed a single time.

Points from the study as a whole: Tumors reached a significantly greater top-250-clone fraction than blood did (p = 0.039).

The specimen sequenced was tumor-adjacent normal liver tissue. This chain connects TRBV11-2 to TRBJ2-2. The clonotype originates from a middle-aged man with primary liver carcinoma and hepatitis B virus infection. CDR3 sequence: CASSLGVS.